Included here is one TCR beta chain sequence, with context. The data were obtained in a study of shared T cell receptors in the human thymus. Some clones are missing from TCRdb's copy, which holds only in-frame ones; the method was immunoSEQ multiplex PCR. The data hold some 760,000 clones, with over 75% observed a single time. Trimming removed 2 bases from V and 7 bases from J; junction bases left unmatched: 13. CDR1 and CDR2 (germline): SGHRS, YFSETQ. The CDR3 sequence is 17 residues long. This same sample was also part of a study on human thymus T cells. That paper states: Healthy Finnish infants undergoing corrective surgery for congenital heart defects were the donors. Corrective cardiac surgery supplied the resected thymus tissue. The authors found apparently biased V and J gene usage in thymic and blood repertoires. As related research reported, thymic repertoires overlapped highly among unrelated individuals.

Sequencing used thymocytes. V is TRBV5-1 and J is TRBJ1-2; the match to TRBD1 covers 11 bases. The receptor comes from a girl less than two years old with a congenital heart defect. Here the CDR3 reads CASSLGQGAKLGSGYTF. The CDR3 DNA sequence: TGCGCCAGCAGCTTAGGACAGGGGGCGAAGCTGGGGAGTGGCTACACCTTC.